The clone carrying this TCR beta chain was seen at least ten times. This specimen belongs to a study of blood T cells in healthy people across ages. Study overall: For every two T cells, template switching captured about one barcoded beta molecule.

Peripheral blood, roughly 11 milliliters per donor, was collected. The V and J ends lost 4 bases and 2 bases respectively, with 17 bases between them. In germline, CDR1 is SGDLS, CDR2 YYNGEE. This CDR3 is 16 amino acids long. Primed by a sample-barcoded 5' primer and a J-beta primer mix, a second PCR proceeded for 7 to 11 cycles. A template-switch adaptor that had 12 random nucleotides put a tag on each cDNA molecule. TCRdb analysed the 5' RACE reads with MiXCR anew, one entry per CDR3 protein. The sample includes approximately 700,000 distinct CDR3 sequences, approximately 31% of them seen just once.

The sequence was obtained from a woman older than 75 in good health. The sequencing input was blood. This chain links TRBV9 with TRBJ2-3, with a possible D match to TRBD2 (7 bases). CDR3 amino acids: CASSPRGGALTDTQYF. CDR3 bases: TGTGCCAGCAGCCCTAGGGGGGGGGCCCTCACAGATACGCAGTATTTT.